The text below deals with one T cell receptor (beta chain). Its antigen is still unknown. The CDR3 is made up of 14 amino acids. In germline, CDR1 is SGDLS, CDR2 YYNGEE. The V and J ends lost 3 bases and 7 bases, in that order; junction bases with no gene match: 4. Through a sample-barcoded 5' primer and a J-beta primer mix, a second PCR was run for roughly 7 to 12 cycles. MiXCR, applied by TCRdb to the 5' RACE reads, yields one record per CDR3 protein. This table has about 670,000 distinct CDR3 sequences, about 51% appearing once. This entry comes from a study of blood T cells in healthy people across ages. Study-level results: As age increased, TCR beta diversity per million T cells fell in a roughly linear fashion.

The material sequenced was blood. V is TRBV9 and J is TRBJ1-6; 7 positions match TRBD1. The source of this sequence is a woman at least 80 years old in good health. CDR3 sequence reads: CASSETGENSPLHF. The CDR3 bases are TGTGCCAGCAGCGAAACAGGGGAGAATTCACCCCTCCACTTT.